The 2 T cell receptor beta chains listed next were all sequenced from one sample in a study of PD-L1 blockade in urothelial cancer. Described time point: pretreatment peripheral blood. Clones were sequenced by immunoSEQ multiplex PCR, and TCRdb holds only the in-frame ones, with some missing. The repertoire includes around 63,000 clones, roughly 79% of them detected once, and approximately 5.1% sits in the top ten. The material sequenced was PBMCs, taken around atezolizumab (anti-PD-L1) treatment. These receptor sequences come from a man between 70 and 80 years old with urothelial cancer.

This chain uses TRBV18 with TRBJ1-1; D unclear. V was clipped by 4 bases and J by 6 bases, with 15 bases between them. The CDR3 extends over 14 amino acids. From germline, CDR1 is KGHSH and CDR2 LQKENI. The DNA for the CDR3 is TGTGCCAGCTCACGGTTTTCGGGGATATCTGAAGCTTTCTTT. Translating it yields CASSRFSGISEAFF.

The genes are TRBV28 and TRBJ2-7; D is possibly TRBD1 (6 bases). Germline-derived CDR1 and CDR2 are MDHEN and SYDVKM. V shed 3 bases and J shed 6 bases, with 12 bases lying between them. The length of the CDR3 is 13 residues. CDR3 sequence reads: CASSLGAMGEQYF. The CDR3 DNA reads TGTGCCAGCAGTTTGGGGGCAATGGGCGAGCAGTACTTC.